The 14 T cell receptor beta chains in this list originate from one sample, sequenced in a study of OX40 agonist ivuxolimab in advanced cancers. Data came from immunoSEQ multiplex PCR; TCRdb stores just in-frame clones and leaves some out. The table records under 150,000 clones, around 91% of them present only once. The source was CD4+ or CD8+ T cells sorted from blood, collected in a trial of the OX40 agonist ivuxolimab. These receptors were obtained from an adult with an advanced solid tumor such as melanoma, head and neck, liver or kidney cancer.

This chain joins TRBV7-2 and TRBJ1-2; 8 positions match TRBD1. The CDR3 extends over 13 amino acids. The germline gives CDR1 SGHTA, CDR2 FQGNSA. V trimming: 10 bases; J trimming: 4 bases; junction bases outside the gene matches: 8. Here the CDR3 reads CANLDRGGYGYTF. CDR3 bases: TGTGCCAACTTAGACAGGGGTGGCTATGGCTACACCTTC.

J is TRBJ2-1 and V is TRBV25-1; tentatively, D is TRBD2 (5 bases). There are 14 residues in the CDR3. Germline CDR1 is MGHDK and CDR2 is SYGVNS. Trimming cost V 5 bases and J 2 bases, with 10 bases left between them. CDR3 amino acids: CASSLPGAYNEQFF. The CDR3 DNA is TGTGCCAGCAGTCTGCCCGGGGCCTACAATGAGCAGTTCTTC. Together with reference TRBV25-1 and TRBJ2-1, the CDR3 gives the full variable domain: EADIYQTPRYLVIGTGKKITLECSQTMGHDKMYWYQQDPGMELHLIHYSYGVNSTEKGDLSSESTVSRIRTEHFPLTLESARPSHTSQYLCASSLPGAYNEQFFGPGTRLTVL.

This clone was recorded only once. The gene calls are TRBV19 and TRBJ2-7, with a tentative D call TRBD1 (5 bases). Germline V gene lookup returns CDR1 LNHDA and CDR2 SQIVND (reference sequence). This CDR3 has 14 residues. Trimming cost V 3 bases and J 0 bases, with 9 bases left between them. CDR3 sequence reads: CASSIGRASYEQYF. As DNA, the CDR3 is TGTGCCAGTAGTATTGGCAGGGCCTCCTACGAGCAGTACTTC.

The chain uses TRBV6-1 and TRBJ2-5; D might be TRBD2 (6 bases). This CDR3 has 13 amino acids. V was trimmed by 7 bases and J by 5 bases, leaving 14 bases between them. Germline-derived CDR1 and CDR2 are MNHNS and SASEGT. This CDR3 reads CASTRGPGETQYF. CDR3 in DNA: TGTGCCAGCACGCGGGGCCCCGGGGAGACCCAGTACTTC.

This clone was counted only a few times. The chain joins TRBV5-5 to TRBJ2-5; 8 nucleotides line up with TRBD2. The germline gives CDR1 SGHKS, CDR2 YYEKEE (reference sequence). Trimming at V came to 4 bases and at J to 3 bases, leaving 2 bases not matched to a gene. The CDR3 runs 13 residues. The CDR3 DNA sequence: TGTGCCAGCAGCATGCGGGGGGAAGAGACCCAGTACTTC. Translating it yields CASSMRGEETQYF.

The rearrangement links TRBV7-3 to TRBJ2-5, with D unclear. Germline values: CDR1 SGHTA, CDR2 FQGTGA. The CDR3 contains 13 residues. V lost 5 bases, J lost 3 bases, and 10 bases lay in between. The CDR3 here is CASSQYREETQYF. The DNA of the CDR3 is TGTGCCAGCAGCCAGTACCGGGAAGAGACCCAGTACTTC.

The chain links TRBV7-3 to TRBJ2-1; 12 bases map to TRBD1. From germline, CDR1 is SGHTA and CDR2 FQGTGA. The trim removed 4 bases at V and 7 bases at J, leaving 8 bases unmatched. CDR3 length: 16 residues. The CDR3 protein is CASSSAGDRGQNEQFF. The CDR3 bases are TGTGCCAGCAGCTCCGCGGGGGACAGGGGGCAAAATGAGCAGTTCTTC. Together with reference TRBV7-3 and TRBJ2-1, the CDR3 gives the full variable domain: GAGVSQTPSNKVTEKGKYVELRCDPISGHTALYWYRQSLGQGPEFLIYFQGTGAADDSGLPNDRFFAVRPEGSVSTLKIQRTERGDSAVYLCASSSAGDRGQNEQFFGPGTRLTVL.

This clone was recorded a few times. The rearrangement uses TRBV10-1 and TRBJ1-6; no reliable D call. The CDR3 contains 14 residues. Germline values: CDR1 WNHNN, CDR2 SYGVQD (reference sequence). V lost 0 bases, J lost 7 bases, and 7 bases lay in between. CDR3 DNA sequence: TGCGCCAGCAGTGAGTCGCCGGGGAATTCACCCCTCCACTTT. Translated, it gives CASSESPGNSPLHF.

The chain recombines TRBV6-5 with TRBJ1-6; D perhaps matches TRBD1 (6 bases). V lost 6 bases, J lost 7 bases, and 13 bases lay in between. The CDR3 runs 14 residues. Germline CDR1 reads MNHEY; CDR2 reads SVGAGI. As DNA, the CDR3 is TGTGCCAGCAGGGTCCGGGACAACAATTCACCCCTCCACTTT. Amino acid sequence: CASRVRDNNSPLHF.

V gene TRBV7-2 combines with J gene TRBJ2-2; 12 nucleotides align to TRBD2. The CDR3 length is 19 residues. CDR1 and CDR2 (germline): SGHTA, FQGNSA. The V and J ends lost 5 bases and 1 base, in that order; junction bases with no gene match: 11. The CDR3 sequence: CASSLRLAGANLNTGELFF. For the CDR3, the DNA is TGTGCCAGCAGCCTCAGACTAGCGGGGGCGAATCTGAACACCGGGGAGCTGTTTTTT.

The chain employs TRBV6-1 and TRBJ2-5; 9 positions agree with TRBD2. Germline-derived CDR1 and CDR2 are MNHNS and SASEGT. The CDR3 runs to 15 residues. J was trimmed by 2 bases and V by 5 bases; bases with no gene match: 6. The CDR3 DNA reads TGTGCCAGCAGTAAGGAGACTAGCGGACAAGAGACCCAGTACTTC. As protein: CASSKETSGQETQYF.

V and J are TRBV27 and TRBJ2-2; TRBD1 might be the D (5 bases). CDR1 is MNHEY and CDR2 is SMNVEV in the germline V gene (reference sequence). The V and J ends lost 6 bases and 1 base respectively, with 9 bases between them. This CDR3 region has 14 residues. This CDR3 reads CASRIGVNTGELFF. The DNA for the CDR3 is TGTGCCAGCAGGATAGGGGTGAACACCGGGGAGCTGTTTTTT.

The V gene is TRBV18, the J gene TRBJ1-4; the match to TRBD1 covers 7 bases. The ends lost 3 bases at V and 5 bases at J; junction bases unmatched: 3. This CDR3 region has 14 residues. In germline, CDR1 is KGHSH, CDR2 LQKENI. CDR3 coding DNA: TGTGCCAGCTCACCCCGGGACAGAAATGAAAAACTGTTTTTT. Translation: CASSPRDRNEKLFF.

The CDR3 reads CASSSVGNQPQHF. DNA of the CDR3: TGTGCCAGCAGTTCGGTGGGCAATCAGCCCCAGCATTTT. This sequence joins TRBV6-1 and TRBJ1-5; D is uncertain. Germline CDR1 is MNHNS and CDR2 is SASEGT. The CDR3 consists of 13 residues. V was pared by 5 bases and J by 2 bases, with 7 bases between.